The clone carrying this TCR beta chain was seen a few times. The antigen is unknown. The sample comes from a study of beta chain features in type 1 diabetes. The isolated RNA, all of it, was reverse transcribed, so expressed TCRB transcripts were what got sequenced. Sequencing used immunoSEQ multiplex PCR; TCRdb keeps in-frame clones, though not all of them. The table has fewer than 300,000 clones, roughly 11% seen once. Broader study findings: Among all four CD4+ subsets, Type 1 diabetes patients had TCRB CDR3s that were moderately but significantly shorter.

Germline-derived CDR1 and CDR2 are SNHLY and FYNNEI. The CDR3 sequence is 14 residues long. Trimming removed 5 bases from V and 9 bases from J; junction bases left unmatched: 12. The sequence was collected from a man aged 25 to 40 with type 1 diabetes. The chain uses TRBV2 and TRBJ1-1; 7 positions agree with TRBD1. Input material: naive CD4+ T cells from blood. The CDR3 nucleotides read TGTGCCAGCAGTCCTCTGACAGGGAAGAGGAAAGCTTTCTTT. The encoded protein is CASSPLTGKRKAFF.